In its sample, the clone carrying this TCR beta chain was seen a few times. This entry is derived from a study of PD-L1 blockade in urothelial cancer. Study as a whole: For tumor samples, the recorded median T cell count was 1,200 to 1,500.

Sequencing was performed with immunoSEQ multiplex PCR; in TCRdb, only in-frame clones are kept and a portion is missing. The sample yields around 1,800 clones, roughly 34% seen once. It was locally advanced or metastatic urothelial carcinoma that patients had. The sample consisted of tumor tissue, taken before atezolizumab (anti-PD-L1) treatment. The TCR was taken from a man aged 55 to 69 with urothelial cancer.

The CDR3 region has the DNA TGTGCCAGCAGCTTGACAGGGGGCAACTCTGGAAACACCATATATTTT. Translation gives CASSLTGGNSGNTIYF. This chain connects TRBV11-3 to TRBJ1-3; 10 nucleotides align to TRBD1. The CDR3 loop spans 16 amino acids. Unmatched junction bases numbered 2, after V lost 3 bases and J lost 0 bases. Germline V CDR1 and CDR2: SGHNT, YENEEA. Full variable domain (outside the CDR3, taken from reference TRBV11-3 and TRBJ1-3): EAGVVQSPRYKIIEKKQPVAFWCNPISGHNTLYWYLQNLGQGPELLIRYENEEAVDDSQLPKDRFSAERLKGVDSTLKIQPAELGDSAVYLCASSLTGGNSGNTIYFGEGSWLTVV.